Each of the 18 T cell receptor beta chains below was sequenced from the same sample in a study of CD8 T cells in ankylosing spondylitis. TCRdb itself ran the 5' RACE reads through MiXCR, one entry per CDR3 protein. The data show 250,000 to 350,000 distinct CDR3 sequences, 20% seen once. The sequenced material came from blood, either unsorted or a sorted T cell fraction (not recorded which). Source of these receptors: a male donor with ankylosing spondylitis or in good health (not recorded which).

The J gene is TRBJ2-5, the V gene TRBV6-5; TRBD2 aligns across 7 bases. Germline V gene sequence: CDR1 MNHEY, CDR2 SVGAGI. The length of the CDR3 is 14 residues. Unmatched junction bases numbered 4, after V lost 3 bases and J lost 3 bases. In nucleotides, the CDR3 is TGTGCCAGCAGTTATGGGCTAGCGGAAGAGACCCAGTACTTC. This sequence encodes CASSYGLAEETQYF.

Of note for this clonotype: Mismatch with germline at one junction end may stem from a read error. The V gene is TRBV4-2, the J gene TRBJ2-1; D may be TRBD2 (6 bases). Germline CDR1 is LGHNA and CDR2 is YNFKEQ. This CDR3 is 14 amino acids long. The CDR3 sequence is CASSQDLRSGFHYF. DNA for the CDR3: TGTGCCAGCAGCCAAGATTTGCGTAGCGGCTTCCATTACTTC.

This chain uses TRBV20-1 with TRBJ1-4; unclear D gene. CDR3 size: 16 residues. Germline values: CDR1 DFQATT, CDR2 SNEGSKA (reference sequence). Between the trimmed V and J ends, which lost 3 bases and 4 bases, there was a span of 18 bases. The CDR3 DNA reads as TGCAGTGCTAGTGTGGGCCTGGGAGTAAATAATGAAAAACTGTTTTTT. It yields the protein CSASVGLGVNNEKLFF.

In this sample, this clonotype turned up a few times. V gene TRBV27 combines with J gene TRBJ1-5; tentative D call: TRBD1 (5 bases). V lost 6 bases and J lost 4, with 13 bases in between. This CDR3 contains 14 residues. Germline V gene data show CDR1 as MNHEY and CDR2 as SMNVEV (reference sequence). The DNA of the CDR3 is TGTGCCAGCAGATTGGGTTCAGGGAATCAGCCCCAGCATTTT. Its translation is CASRLGSGNQPQHF.

In its sample, this clonotype was seen many times. The chain uses TRBV27 and TRBJ2-5; TRBD1 agrees at 9 bases. CDR3 length: 16 amino acids. J gave up 5 bases and V 0 bases, and 7 bases lay outside the gene matches. Germline V gives CDR1 MNHEY, CDR2 SMNVEV (reference sequence). Here the CDR3 DNA reads TGTGCCAGCAGTTTATCAAACAACAGGGGGCCGGAGACCCAGTACTTC. This encodes CASSLSNNRGPETQYF.

This clonotype was detected many times. The chain uses TRBV29-1 and TRBJ1-1; D ambiguous. There are 16 residues in the CDR3. Trimming cost V 3 bases and J 1 base, with 18 bases left between them. Per germline, CDR1 SQVTM and CDR2 ANQGSEA. CDR3 nucleotide sequence: TGCAGCGTTGAGGGTCGGAGAGGGAACACGAACACTGAAGCTTTCTTT. Protein product: CSVEGRRGNTNTEAFF.

This clonotype has more than one count but fewer than ten. The rearrangement joins TRBV20-1 to TRBJ1-1, with D possibly being TRBD1 (5 bases). In germline, CDR1 is DFQATT, CDR2 SNEGSKA (reference sequence). V was clipped by 5 bases and J by 6 bases, with 10 bases between them. This CDR3 has 11 amino acids. Here the CDR3 DNA reads TGCAGTGCTGGAGGGGCGCCTGAAGCTTTCTTT. Its protein is CSAGGAPEAFF.

The V gene is TRBV27, the J gene TRBJ2-7; D ambiguous. There are 13 residues in the CDR3. V lost 6 bases to trimming and J lost 5 bases, with 14 bases between them. In germline, CDR1 is MNHEY, CDR2 SMNVEV (reference sequence). The CDR3 reads CASSPMGSDEQYV. DNA for the CDR3: TGTGCCAGCAGCCCAATGGGCAGCGACGAGCAGTACGTC.

This clonotype came up a few times. The rearrangement joins TRBV29-1 to TRBJ2-2; TRBD2 agrees at 8 bases. The CDR3 contains 16 residues. V lost 5 bases, J lost 2 bases, and 10 bases stayed unmatched. Germline V CDR1 and CDR2: SQVTM, ANQGSEA. The CDR3 DNA reads as TGCAGCGTTCGCTTCGGGCTAGCGGGTAACACCGGGGAGCTGTTTTTT. Translated, it gives CSVRFGLAGNTGELFF.

This clonotype was found many times. The chain links TRBV15 to TRBJ1-1; 11 bases agree with TRBD1. J lost 7 bases, V lost 4 bases, and 8 bases had no gene match. The germline V gene encodes CDR1 LNHNV and CDR2 YYDKDF (reference sequence). This CDR3 contains 15 residues. CDR3 amino acids: CATSTLGQGGSEAFF. CDR3 coding DNA: TGTGCCACCAGCACCCTGGGACAGGGGGGAAGTGAAGCTTTCTTT. Variable domain in full (rest from reference TRBV15 and TRBJ1-1): DAMVIQNPRYQVTQFGKPVTLSCSQTLNHNVMYWYQQKSSQAPKLLFHYYDKDFNNEADTPDNFQSRRPNTSFCFLDIRSPGLGDTAMYLCATSTLGQGGSEAFFGQGTRLTVV.

This clonotype appeared a few times. The chain uses TRBV5-1 and TRBJ2-1, with 8 bases identical to TRBD1. This CDR3 comprises 15 residues. Germline CDR1 and CDR2: SGHRS and YFSETQ. The V and J ends lost 5 bases and 2 bases, in that order; junction bases with no gene match: 6. The CDR3 nucleotides read TGCGCCAGCAGACTCGGACAGGGTACCTACAATGAGCAGTTCTTC. Amino acids: CASRLGQGTYNEQFF.

This chain joins TRBV18 and TRBJ1-1, with 9 bases fitting TRBD1. The CDR3 sequence is 13 residues long. V lost 4 bases to trimming and J lost 6 bases; unmatched junction nucleotides: 3. The germline CDR1 and CDR2 sequences are KGHSH and LQKENI. The chain's CDR3 is CASSLTGGSEAFF. CDR3 nucleotide sequence: TGTGCCAGCTCACTTACAGGGGGCTCTGAAGCTTTCTTT.

The chain is built from TRBV27 and TRBJ2-7; D is possibly TRBD2 (7 bases). With 2 bases removed from V and 4 bases from J, the gap between germline ends came to 15 bases. The length of the CDR3 is 15 residues. CDR1 and CDR2 from the germline V gene are MNHEY and SMNVEV (reference sequence). The CDR3 DNA follows: TGTGCCAGCAGTTTAGCTGGGAGGGGGAGGTACGAGCAGTACGTC. Translating it yields CASSLAGRGRYEQYV.

The table lists this clonotype with a few counts. The gene calls are TRBV6-5 and TRBJ1-2, with D perhaps TRBD1 (5 bases). V was pared by 1 base and J by 8 bases, with 11 bases between. The CDR3 is 13 residues long. The V gene's germline CDR1 is MNHEY and CDR2 SVGAGI. CDR3: CASSYFQGRGYTF. CDR3 in DNA: TGTGCCAGCAGTTACTTCCAGGGACGGGGCTACACCTTC.

The V gene is TRBV2, the J gene TRBJ2-2; TRBD2 might be the D (6 bases). Looked up from germline, CDR1 is SNHLY and CDR2 is FYNNEI. The CDR3 consists of 16 residues. Between the trimmed V and J ends, which lost 4 bases and 4 bases, there was a span of 16 bases. For the CDR3, the DNA is TGTGCCAGCAGTGGTGGGCATCCCGGGGGCACCGGGGAGCTGTTTTTT. Its protein is CASSGGHPGGTGELFF.

This chain uses TRBV3-1 with TRBJ2-1; 13 positions agree with TRBD2. This CDR3 has 15 amino acids. Germline V lookup: CDR1 LGHDT, CDR2 YNNKEL (reference sequence). The V and J ends lost 6 bases and 8 bases, in that order; junction bases with no gene match: 7. The CDR3 is CASRRTSGSRDEQFF. The CDR3 DNA sequence: TGTGCCAGCAGACGGACTAGCGGGAGTCGGGATGAGCAGTTCTTC.

The V call is TRBV5-1, the J call TRBJ2-6; weak D call: TRBD1 (6 bases). V was pared by 4 bases and J by 0 bases, with 14 bases between. Germline V lookup: CDR1 SGHRS, CDR2 YFSETQ. The CDR3 totals 17 residues. The CDR3 bases are TGCGCCAGCAGCGTAACAGGGCTTCACTCTGGGGCCAACGTCCTGACTTTC. Translating it yields CASSVTGLHSGANVLTF.

The chain employs TRBV20-1 and TRBJ2-1, with a weak D call TRBD1 (6 bases). Per the germline V gene, CDR1 is DFQATT and CDR2 is SNEGSKA (reference sequence). V was pared by 6 bases and J by 0 bases, with 18 bases between. The CDR3 sequence is 16 residues long. The CDR3 spells CSARLQGWSSYNEQFF. The CDR3 nucleotides read TGCAGTGCGAGACTACAGGGATGGAGCTCCTACAATGAGCAGTTCTTC.